Below are 6 T cell receptor beta chains sequenced from a single sample in a study of PD-1 blockade in classical Hodgkin lymphoma. The patients all showed relapse after autologous stem cell transplantation, while their brentuximab vedotin exposure varied. Here immunoSEQ multiplex PCR was the method, and the copy in TCRdb shows in-frame clones only, minus some. The table has roughly 70,000 clones, about 70% seen once; the top ten hold approximately 9.9%. Source: peripheral blood mononuclear cells (PBMCs), taken before the second cycle of nivolumab. All receptors derive from a human donor with classical Hodgkin lymphoma.

J is TRBJ1-5 and V is TRBV19; 10 bases are a match to TRBD1. The CDR3 spans 17 residues. Looked up from germline, CDR1 is LNHDA and CDR2 is SQIVND (reference sequence). J gave up 5 bases and V 5 bases, and 12 bases lay outside the gene matches. CDR3 sequence reads: CASSFGTGESSYQPQHF. In DNA form, the CDR3 reads TGTGCCAGTAGTTTCGGGACAGGGGAGAGCAGTTATCAGCCCCAGCATTTT.

This chain links TRBV21-1 with TRBJ2-1. TRBV21-1 is a documented pseudogene. This CDR3 has 12 amino acids. In DNA form, the CDR3 reads TGTGCCAGCAGCCCCCAAGAGAGGGGTGCGTTCTTC. Translating it yields CASSPQERGAFF.

The genes are TRBV11-2 and TRBJ2-7, with D perhaps matching TRBD1 or TRBD2 (6 bases each). The CDR3 contains 13 residues. V was shortened by 7 bases and J by 1 base, with 11 bases between the two germline ends. Germline CDR1 is SGHAT and CDR2 is FQNNGV. The CDR3 protein is CASNGGASYEQYF. In DNA form, the CDR3 reads TGTGCCAGCAACGGGGGCGCTTCCTACGAGCAGTACTTC.

This sequence joins TRBV4-2 and TRBJ2-7, with 8 bases that match TRBD2. CDR3 size: 16 residues. With V trimmed by 2 bases and J by 1 base, 7 bases remained unmatched. Germline lookup yields CDR1 LGHNA and CDR2 YNFKEQ. The CDR3 sequence: CASSQIPGGASYEQYF. The DNA for the CDR3 is TGTGCCAGCAGCCAAATCCCCGGGGGGGCTTCCTACGAGCAGTACTTC.

This clone was seen more than once but under ten times. The chain is built from TRBV19 and TRBJ1-2; unclear D gene. Germline-derived CDR1 and CDR2 are LNHDA and SQIVND (reference sequence). The length of the CDR3 is 13 residues. V lost 3 bases to trimming and J lost 8 bases, with 13 bases between them. CDR3 region: CASSILLGQGYTF. The CDR3 DNA follows: TGTGCCAGTAGTATTTTATTAGGGCAAGGCTACACCTTC.

The V gene is TRBV5-1, the J gene TRBJ2-3; no definite D call. This CDR3 is built from 14 residues. Between the trimmed V and J ends, which lost 6 bases and 2 bases, there was a span of 13 bases. CDR1 is SGHRS, CDR2 YFSETQ, per germline. CDR3 loop: CASNQQLHTDTQYF. The DNA of the CDR3 is TGCGCCAGCAATCAACAGCTTCACACAGATACGCAGTATTTT.